This T cell receptor beta chain originates from a study of regulatory T cells in long-lasting Graves disease. As to time point: newly diagnosed GD, antithyroid drugs for less than 3 months. Extracted RNA from PBMCs served as the source of the TCR library. With 1 base clipped from V and 7 bases from J, the junction kept 9 bases outside the gene matches. Germline V gives CDR1 DFQATT, CDR2 SNEGSKA (reference sequence). The length of the CDR3 is 16 residues. Assembly of TCR beta libraries relied on iRepertoire HTBI primers together with Arm-PCR of CDR3 regions. Via MiXCR, TCRdb re-called the multiplex PCR reads, giving one row per CDR3 protein. The table has 580,000 or so distinct CDR3 sequences, 15% to 20% seen once. At least ten counts were recorded for this clonotype. Another study also made use of these data, one on T cells in Graves' hyperthyroidism and ophthalmopathy.

J is TRBJ2-1 and V is TRBV20-1; 11 bases match TRBD2. This sample comprised peripheral blood mononuclear cells (PBMCs), obtained at new diagnosis, from a patient treated with antithyroid drugs. The receptor's source is a man between 18 and 29 years old with Graves disease. The CDR3 coding sequence is TGCAGTGCTAGAGCCCGACTAGCGGGAATAGTGAATGAGCAGTTCTTC. Protein sequence: CSARARLAGIVNEQFF.